This entry lists 14 T cell receptor beta chains sequenced from one sample in a study of cytomegalovirus exposure and HLA in healthy donors. Amplification used 60 Vbeta primers and 13 Jbeta primers. Method: immunoSEQ multiplex PCR; TCRdb's copy keeps in-frame clones and lacks some. The table has about 300,000 clones, 80% to 90% seen once; the top ten hold around 4.2%. Material: PBMCs. These receptors came from a man between 40 and 49 years old in good health and CMV-seropositive.

This sequence joins TRBV28 and TRBJ2-1, with D unclear. V was trimmed by 8 bases and J by 5 bases, leaving 16 bases between them. The CDR3 sequence is 14 residues long. The germline V gene has CDR1 MDHEN and CDR2 SYDVKM. The chain's CDR3 is CASRVRLPDNEQFF. The CDR3 DNA follows: TGTGCCAGCCGAGTGAGGTTACCCGACAATGAGCAGTTCTTC.

The chain employs TRBV7-2 and TRBJ2-7, with TRBD2 matching over 11 bases. This CDR3 has 17 residues. Germline CDR1 is SGHTA and CDR2 is FQGNSA. The junction had 5 bases not matched to a gene; V was cut back by 1 base and J by 0 bases. The CDR3 sequence: CASSLVWTSGRSYEQYF. The CDR3 nucleotides are TGTGCCAGCAGCTTAGTATGGACTAGCGGGCGCTCCTACGAGCAGTACTTC. The complete variable domain, with remaining parts taken from reference TRBV7-2 and TRBJ2-7, reads GAGVSQSPSNKVTEKGKDVELRCDPISGHTALYWYRQSLGQGLEFLIYFQGNSAPDKSGLPSDRFSAERTGGSVSTLTIQRTQQEDSAVYLCASSLVWTSGRSYEQYFGPGTRLTVT.

This clone has a handful of counts. The chain carries TRBV5-1 and TRBJ1-1, with a weak D call TRBD1 (5 bases). The germline V gene encodes CDR1 SGHRS and CDR2 YFSETQ. With 2 bases removed from V and 0 bases from J, the gap between germline ends came to 8 bases. CDR3 length: 14 amino acids. The CDR3 DNA is TGCGCCAGCAGCTTTACAGGCCTGAACACTGAAGCTTTCTTT. Encoded protein: CASSFTGLNTEAFF.

This clone came up once. V is TRBV10-3 and J is TRBJ2-7; TRBD1 might be the D (5 bases). The germline CDR1 and CDR2 sequences are ENHRY and SYGVKD. V lost 5 bases and J lost 2, with 10 bases in between. The CDR3 runs 13 residues. The CDR3 loop reads CAISSGFAYEQYF. The CDR3 DNA reads TGTGCCATCAGTTCAGGGTTCGCCTACGAGCAGTACTTC.

The sample holds a few counts of this clone. The chain is built from TRBV5-5 and TRBJ1-4; TRBD1 matches at 8 bases. The CDR3 has 14 amino acids. V dropped 4 bases and J dropped 8; count of bases not matched to a gene: 7. Germline V gives CDR1 SGHKS, CDR2 YYEKEE (reference sequence). The CDR3 loop reads CASSTGGLREKLFF. The CDR3 DNA reads as TGTGCCAGCAGCACAGGGGGGTTGAGGGAAAAACTGTTTTTT.

This chain joins TRBV6-4 and TRBJ2-1, with TRBD1 matching over 8 bases. The germline CDR1 and CDR2 sequences are MRHNA and SNTAGT. V shed 2 bases, J shed 9 bases, and the junction held 3 bases outside the gene matches. The CDR3 has 13 amino acids. DNA for the CDR3: TGTGCCAGCAGTGACCAGGGGGCTGGTGAGCAGTTCTTC. It encodes CASSDQGAGEQFF.

This clone was counted a few times. The chain employs TRBV5-1 and TRBJ2-7, with a weak D call TRBD1 (6 bases). Germline CDR1 SGHRS, CDR2 YFSETQ. Trimming shortened V by 0 bases and J by 3 bases, and 7 bases separated the two germline ends. The CDR3 length is 13 residues. The CDR3 loop reads CASSLDRDYEQYF. The CDR3 region has the DNA TGCGCCAGCAGCTTGGACAGGGACTACGAGCAGTACTTC.

V and J are TRBV5-1 and TRBJ2-5; 15 nucleotides match TRBD2. CDR3 size: 15 residues. Trimming cost V 4 bases and J 5 bases; bases outside gene matches: 3. Germline CDR1 reads SGHRS; CDR2 reads YFSETQ. The CDR3 protein is CASSTGTSGRETQYF. The CDR3, as DNA: TGCGCCAGCAGCACCGGGACTAGCGGGAGGGAGACCCAGTACTTC. The full variable domain, with the rest looked up from reference TRBV5-1 and TRBJ2-5, is KAGVTQTPRYLIKTRGQQVTLSCSPISGHRSVSWYQQTPGQGLQFLFEYFSETQRNKGNFPGRFSGRQFSNSRSEMNVSTLELGDSALYLCASSTGTSGRETQYFGPGTRLLVL.

V is TRBV5-1 and J is TRBJ2-2, with 10 positions matching TRBD2. The V segment lost 0 bases and the J segment 4 bases; nucleotides outside the gene matches: 6. The CDR3 loop spans 17 amino acids. The germline CDR1 and CDR2 sequences are SGHRS and YFSETQ. CDR3 residues: CASSLVPSGRATGELFF. As DNA, the CDR3 is TGCGCCAGCAGCTTGGTGCCCAGCGGGAGGGCCACCGGGGAGCTGTTTTTT.

This chain connects TRBV19 to TRBJ2-1; D is perhaps TRBD2 (6 bases). This CDR3 is 16 amino acids long. CDR1 and CDR2 (germline): LNHDA, SQIVND (reference sequence). Trimming stripped 4 bases from V and 6 bases from J, with 19 bases between. The CDR3 coding sequence is TGTGCCAGTAGTAGATCCGGGAGTACCAAGGGCAATGAGCAGTTCTTC. It encodes CASSRSGSTKGNEQFF.

On this clone itself: One junction end disagrees with the germline gene, perhaps due to a read error. The V call is TRBV7-9, the J call TRBJ2-1, with 9 bases matching TRBD2. The CDR3 has 15 amino acids. Germline V gives CDR1 SEHNR, CDR2 FQNEAQ (reference sequence). Here the CDR3 DNA reads TGTTCCAGCAGCTTCGTAACTAGCGGGCGAAGTGGGCAGTTCTTC. This codes for CSSSFVTSGRSGQFF. Full variable domain (outside the CDR3, taken from reference TRBV7-9 and TRBJ2-1): DTGVSQNPRHKITKRGQNVTFRCDPISEHNRLYWYRQTLGQGPEFLTYFQNEAQLEKSRLLSDRFSAERPKGSFSTLEIQRTEQGDSAMYLCSSSFVTSGRSGQFFGPGTRLTVL.

Comment on this clone: A read error may account for a junction end that differs from germline. The chain has TRBV7-7 and TRBJ2-7; a weak D match, TRBD2 (6 bases). Germline CDR1 reads SSHAT; CDR2 reads FNYEAQ (reference sequence). This CDR3 is built from 15 residues. This CDR3 reads CASSLRAGLSYEQYF. The CDR3 DNA follows: TGTGCTAGCAGCTTAAGGGCGGGGCTCTCCTACGAGCAGTACTTC.

The genes are TRBV2 and TRBJ2-3; D is undetermined. The germline V and J ends were trimmed by 1 base and 2 bases, with 10 bases remaining between them. This CDR3 contains 15 residues. Germline V gene data show CDR1 as SNHLY and CDR2 as FYNNEI. The CDR3 protein is CASSEGLSITDTQYF. CDR3 nucleotides: TGTGCCAGCAGTGAAGGCCTTAGTATCACAGATACGCAGTATTTT.

The rearrangement links TRBV16 to TRBJ2-7, with TRBD2 matching 13 bases. CDR3 length: 18 residues. In germline, CDR1 is KGHSY, CDR2 FQNENV. The trim removed 4 bases at V and 0 bases at J, leaving 9 bases unmatched. CDR3 nucleotide sequence: TGTGCCAGCAGCCCGGGACTAGCGGGGTCGGCCCCCTCCTACGAGCAGTACTTC. Translating it yields CASSPGLAGSAPSYEQYF.